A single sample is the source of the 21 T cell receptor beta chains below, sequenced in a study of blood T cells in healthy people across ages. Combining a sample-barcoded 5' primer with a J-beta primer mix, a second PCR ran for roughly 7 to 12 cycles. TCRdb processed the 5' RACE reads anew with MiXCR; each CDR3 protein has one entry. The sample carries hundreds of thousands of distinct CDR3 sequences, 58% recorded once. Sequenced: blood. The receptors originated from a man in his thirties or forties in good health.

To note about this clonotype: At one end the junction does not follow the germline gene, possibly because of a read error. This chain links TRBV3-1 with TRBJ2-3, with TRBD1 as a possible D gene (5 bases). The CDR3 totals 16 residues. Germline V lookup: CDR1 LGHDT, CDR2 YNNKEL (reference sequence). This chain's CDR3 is CASSQEGPGATGTQYF. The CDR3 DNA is TGTGCCAGCAGCCAAGAAGGACCTGGGGCCACAGGTACGCAGTATTTT.

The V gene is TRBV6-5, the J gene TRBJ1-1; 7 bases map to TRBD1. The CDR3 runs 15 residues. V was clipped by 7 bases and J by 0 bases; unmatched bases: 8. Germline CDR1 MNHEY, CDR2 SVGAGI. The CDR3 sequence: CASINPQGLNTEAFF. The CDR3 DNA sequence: TGTGCCAGCATTAATCCACAGGGGTTGAACACTGAAGCTTTCTTT.

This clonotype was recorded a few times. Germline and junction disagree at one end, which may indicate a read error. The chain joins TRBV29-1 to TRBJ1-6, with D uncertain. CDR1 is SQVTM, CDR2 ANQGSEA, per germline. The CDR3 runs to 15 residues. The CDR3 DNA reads TGCAGCGTTAAAGAGTCTGGGCAGAAGCATTCACCCCTCCACTTT. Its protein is CSVKESGQKHSPLHF.

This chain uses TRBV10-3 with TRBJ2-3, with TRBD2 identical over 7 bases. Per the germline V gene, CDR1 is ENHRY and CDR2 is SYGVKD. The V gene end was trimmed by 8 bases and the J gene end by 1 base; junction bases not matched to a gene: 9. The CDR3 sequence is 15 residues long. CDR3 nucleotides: TGTGCCATCGGGGACCCCAGCGGGGGCACAGATACGCAGTATTTT. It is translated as CAIGDPSGGTDTQYF.

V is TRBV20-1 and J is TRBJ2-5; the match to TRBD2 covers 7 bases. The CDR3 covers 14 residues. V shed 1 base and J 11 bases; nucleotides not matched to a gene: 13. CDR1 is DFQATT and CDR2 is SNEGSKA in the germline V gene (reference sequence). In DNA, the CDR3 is TGCAGTGCTAGAGTTTCCGGGACTACCGGTGAGCAGTACTTC. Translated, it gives CSARVSGTTGEQYF.

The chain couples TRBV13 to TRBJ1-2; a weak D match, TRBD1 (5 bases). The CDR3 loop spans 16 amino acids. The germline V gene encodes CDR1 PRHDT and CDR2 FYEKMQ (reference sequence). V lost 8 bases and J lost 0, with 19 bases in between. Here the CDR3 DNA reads TGTGCCAGCCACCCCAGGGTCAGGAACACTAACTATGGCTACACCTTC. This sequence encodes CASHPRVRNTNYGYTF.

CDR3 sequence reads: CASSLYAYGYTF. CDR3 in DNA: TGTGCCAGCAGTTTATACGCCTATGGCTACACCTTC. The gene calls are TRBV6-2 or TRBV6-3 and TRBJ1-2; D unresolved. CDR1 is MNHEY, CDR2 SVGEGT, per germline. This CDR3 is 12 amino acids long. Trimming removed 4 bases at V and 4 bases at J, with 7 bases between.

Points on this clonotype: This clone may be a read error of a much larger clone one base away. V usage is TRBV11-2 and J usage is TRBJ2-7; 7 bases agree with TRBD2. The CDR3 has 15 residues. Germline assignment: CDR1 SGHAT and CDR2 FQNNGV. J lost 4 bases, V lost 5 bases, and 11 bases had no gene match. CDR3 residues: CASSELRAGTYEQYF. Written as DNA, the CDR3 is TGTGCCAGCAGCGAGCTTCGAGCGGGGACTTACGAGCAGTACTTC.

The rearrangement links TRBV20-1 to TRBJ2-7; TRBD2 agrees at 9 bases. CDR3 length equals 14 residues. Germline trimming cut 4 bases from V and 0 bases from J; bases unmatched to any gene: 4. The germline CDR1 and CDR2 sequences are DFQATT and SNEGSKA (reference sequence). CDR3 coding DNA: TGCAGTGCTACTAGCGGGGTATACTCCTACGAGCAGTACTTC. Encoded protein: CSATSGVYSYEQYF.

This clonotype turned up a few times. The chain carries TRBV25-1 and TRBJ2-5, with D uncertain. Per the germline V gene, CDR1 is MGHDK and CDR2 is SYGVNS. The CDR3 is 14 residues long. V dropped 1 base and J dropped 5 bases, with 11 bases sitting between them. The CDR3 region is CASSELSNGETQYF. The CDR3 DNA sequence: TGTGCCAGCAGTGAATTGTCGAACGGGGAGACCCAGTACTTC.

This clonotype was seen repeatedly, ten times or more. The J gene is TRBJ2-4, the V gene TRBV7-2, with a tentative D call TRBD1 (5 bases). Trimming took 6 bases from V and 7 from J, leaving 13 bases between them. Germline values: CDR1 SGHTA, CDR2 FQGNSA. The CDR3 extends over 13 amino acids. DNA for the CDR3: TGTGCCAGCAGGGACCAGGGTCGGAACATTCAGTACTTC. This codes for CASRDQGRNIQYF.

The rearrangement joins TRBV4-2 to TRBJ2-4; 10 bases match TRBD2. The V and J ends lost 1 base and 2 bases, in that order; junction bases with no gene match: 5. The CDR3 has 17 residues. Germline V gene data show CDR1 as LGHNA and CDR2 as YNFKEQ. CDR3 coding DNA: TGTGCCAGCAGCCAAGGTCTAGCGGGAGTATCCAAAAACATTCAGTACTTC. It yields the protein CASSQGLAGVSKNIQYF.

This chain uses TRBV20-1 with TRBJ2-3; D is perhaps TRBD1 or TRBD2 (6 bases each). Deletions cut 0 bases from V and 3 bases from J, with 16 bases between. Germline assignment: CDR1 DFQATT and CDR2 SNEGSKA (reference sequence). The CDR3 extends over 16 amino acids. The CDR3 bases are TGCAGTGCTAGAGATCTGGGCAGGGGAGGTACAGATACGCAGTATTTT. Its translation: CSARDLGRGGTDTQYF.

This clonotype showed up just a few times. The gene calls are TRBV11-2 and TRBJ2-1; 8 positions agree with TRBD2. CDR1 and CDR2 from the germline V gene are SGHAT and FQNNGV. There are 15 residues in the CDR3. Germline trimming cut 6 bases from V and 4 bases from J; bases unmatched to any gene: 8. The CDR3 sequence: CASSRGLVLYNEQFF. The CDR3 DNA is TGTGCCAGCAGTCGGGGACTAGTCCTTTACAATGAGCAGTTCTTC.

The CDR3 region has the DNA TGTGCCAGCAGCCAAGATCTGAGGCGGGAGGCCACCTACGAGCAGTACTTC. Amino acid sequence: CASSQDLRREATYEQYF. The rearrangement uses TRBV4-2 and TRBJ2-7; 8 bases map to TRBD2. The junction had 9 bases not matched to a gene; V was cut back by 0 bases and J by 2 bases. The germline V gene has CDR1 LGHNA and CDR2 YNFKEQ. This CDR3 is 17 amino acids long.

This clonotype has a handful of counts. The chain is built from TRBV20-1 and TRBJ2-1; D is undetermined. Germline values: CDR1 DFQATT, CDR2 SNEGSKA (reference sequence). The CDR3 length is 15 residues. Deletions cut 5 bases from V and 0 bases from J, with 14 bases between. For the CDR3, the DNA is TGCAGTGCTGCCCAACGCGATCCCTCCTACAATGAGCAGTTCTTC. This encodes CSAAQRDPSYNEQFF.

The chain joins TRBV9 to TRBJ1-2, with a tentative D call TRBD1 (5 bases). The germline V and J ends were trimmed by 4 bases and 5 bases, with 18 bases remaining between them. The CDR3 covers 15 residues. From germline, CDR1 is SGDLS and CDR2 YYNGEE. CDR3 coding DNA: TGTGCCAGCAGCCCCTCGGGGCAAAGGTCGTATGGCTACACCTTC. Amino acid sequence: CASSPSGQRSYGYTF.

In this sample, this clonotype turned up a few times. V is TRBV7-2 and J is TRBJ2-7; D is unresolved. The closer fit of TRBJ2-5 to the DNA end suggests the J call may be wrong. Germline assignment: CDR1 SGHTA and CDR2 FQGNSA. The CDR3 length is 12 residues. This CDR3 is CASTFGWETQYF. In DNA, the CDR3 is TGTGCCAGCACCTTTGGGTGGGAGACCCAGTACTTC.

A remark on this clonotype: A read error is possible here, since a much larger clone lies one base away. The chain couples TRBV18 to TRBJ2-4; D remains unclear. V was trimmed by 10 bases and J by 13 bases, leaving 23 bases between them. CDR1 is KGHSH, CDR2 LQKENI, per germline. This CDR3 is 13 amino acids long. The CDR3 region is CANSSSGRPEQYF. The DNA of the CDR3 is TGTGCCAACTCCTCGTCCGGCCGCCCTGAGCAGTACTTC.

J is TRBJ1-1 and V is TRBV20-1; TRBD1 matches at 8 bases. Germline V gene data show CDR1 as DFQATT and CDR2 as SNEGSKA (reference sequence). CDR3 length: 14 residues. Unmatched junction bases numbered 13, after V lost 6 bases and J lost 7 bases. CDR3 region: CSAPWGQGAIEAFF. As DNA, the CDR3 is TGCAGTGCCCCCTGGGGGCAGGGGGCAATTGAAGCTTTCTTT.

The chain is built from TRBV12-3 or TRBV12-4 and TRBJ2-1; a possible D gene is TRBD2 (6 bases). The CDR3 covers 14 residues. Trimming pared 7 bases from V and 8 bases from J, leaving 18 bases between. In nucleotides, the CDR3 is TGTGCCAGCACCAGGGACTCGGGAGTAGATGAGCAGTTCTTC. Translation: CASTRDSGVDEQFF.